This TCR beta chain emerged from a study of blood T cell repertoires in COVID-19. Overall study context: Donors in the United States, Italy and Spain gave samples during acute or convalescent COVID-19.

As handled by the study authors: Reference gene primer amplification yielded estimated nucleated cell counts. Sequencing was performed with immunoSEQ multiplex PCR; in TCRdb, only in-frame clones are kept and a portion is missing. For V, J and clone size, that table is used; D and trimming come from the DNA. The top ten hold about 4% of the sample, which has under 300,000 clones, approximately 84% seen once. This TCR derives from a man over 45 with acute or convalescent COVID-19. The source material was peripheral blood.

The CDR3 bases are TGTGCCAGCAGCCTCTCCACCCTCGGACAGGGGGCAGGGGCTTTCTTT. Its translation is CASSLSTLGQGAGAFF. The chain is built from TRBV3-1 (or the pseudogene TRBV3-2) and TRBJ1-1; 11 bases align to TRBD1. Trimming removed 4 bases from V and 11 bases from J; junction bases left unmatched: 15. CDR1 LGHDT and CDR2 YNNKEL come from the germline V gene (reference sequence). This CDR3 spans 16 amino acids.